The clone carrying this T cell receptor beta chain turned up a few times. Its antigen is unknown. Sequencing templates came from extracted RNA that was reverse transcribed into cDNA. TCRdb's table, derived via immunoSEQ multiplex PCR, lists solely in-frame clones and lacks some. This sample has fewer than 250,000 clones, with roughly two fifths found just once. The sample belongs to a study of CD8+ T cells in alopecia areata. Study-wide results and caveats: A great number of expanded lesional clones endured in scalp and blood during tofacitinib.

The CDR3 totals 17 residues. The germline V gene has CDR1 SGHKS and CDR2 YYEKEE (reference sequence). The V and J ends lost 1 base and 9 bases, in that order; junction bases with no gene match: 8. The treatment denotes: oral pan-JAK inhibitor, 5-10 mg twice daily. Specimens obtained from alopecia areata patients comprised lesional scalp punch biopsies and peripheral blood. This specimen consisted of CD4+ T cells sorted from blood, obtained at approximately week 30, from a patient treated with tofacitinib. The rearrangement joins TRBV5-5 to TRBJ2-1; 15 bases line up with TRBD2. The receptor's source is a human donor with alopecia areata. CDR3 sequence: CASSLIWTSGRAGEQFF. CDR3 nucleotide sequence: TGTGCCAGCAGCTTGATTTGGACTAGCGGGAGGGCCGGTGAGCAGTTCTTC.